One and the same sample provided the 2 T cell receptor beta chains below, sequenced in a study of T cells in Graves' hyperthyroidism and ophthalmopathy. RNA transcripts served as the template for amplifying TCR beta CDR3 regions. First-round RT-PCR with HTBI primers amplified the TCR CDR3 region. One entry per CDR3 protein, called by TCRdb with MiXCR from the multiplex PCR reads. The table shows about 260,000 distinct CDR3 sequences, with 25% to 30% occurring only once. The source material was blood. The receptors stem from a middle-aged man with Graves' hyperthyroidism that later progressed to Graves' ophthalmopathy.

Ten or more counts support this clonotype. This chain links TRBV28 with TRBJ2-6; 8 bases are shared with TRBD2. Germline CDR1 and CDR2: MDHEN and SYDVKM. V trimming: 7 bases; J trimming: 4 bases; junction bases outside the gene matches: 6. The CDR3 is 15 amino acids. CDR3 nucleotide sequence: TGTGCCAGCAACTCGGGGGGGTCCGGGGCCAACGTCCTGACTTTC. It translates to CASNSGGSGANVLTF.

The rearrangement uses TRBV12-3 or TRBV12-4 and TRBJ1-2; D uncertain. The CDR3 sequence is 12 residues long. V was cut by 5 bases and J by 7 bases, with 11 bases left in between. The CDR3 reads CASSPDRGGYTF. CDR3 coding DNA: TGTGCCAGCAGTCCAGACCGAGGTGGCTACACCTTC.